Listed here are 28 T cell receptor beta chains from one sample, sequenced in a study of identical twins. TCRdb ran MiXCR on the 5' RACE reads and lists one entry per CDR3 protein. The table lists approximately 600,000 distinct CDR3 sequences, over 8.5% of them singletons. This sample also appeared in a second study, on yellow fever vaccine responses in identical twins.

Sequences were obtained from PBMCs. Source of these receptors: a woman aged 18-29 years in good health.

This sequence joins TRBV15 and TRBJ2-5, with TRBD2 matching over 8 bases. Germline V lookup: CDR1 LNHNV, CDR2 YYDKDF (reference sequence). The CDR3 runs 15 residues. Unmatched junction bases numbered 7, after V lost 3 bases and J lost 4 bases. The CDR3 coding sequence is TGTGCCACCAGCAGTGGCTCCGGGACTAGAGAGACCCAGTACTTC. This encodes CATSSGSGTRETQYF.

The chain recombines TRBV5-6 with TRBJ2-7, with TRBD1 matching 9 bases. This CDR3 is built from 15 residues. Germline V lookup: CDR1 SGHDT, CDR2 YYEEEE. V lost 6 bases, J lost 3 bases, and 10 bases stayed unmatched. This chain's CDR3 is CASTLRGTGYYEQYF. CDR3 nucleotides: TGTGCCAGCACCCTGCGCGGGACAGGGTACTACGAGCAGTACTTC.

This clonotype was seen more than once but under ten times. The chain couples TRBV29-1 to TRBJ2-2; no definite D call. The CDR3 extends over 12 amino acids. CDR1 is SQVTM, CDR2 ANQGSEA, per germline. Trimming left V 5 bases short and J 1 base short, with 5 bases between. The CDR3 coding sequence is TGCAGCGTTAGGTGGAACACCGGGGAGCTGTTTTTT. This codes for CSVRWNTGELFF.

This clonotype has just a few counts. V usage is TRBV7-2 and J usage is TRBJ2-7; D might be TRBD2 (6 bases). This CDR3 region has 16 residues. Trimming removed 1 base from V and 2 bases from J, with 15 bases in between. Per germline, CDR1 SGHTA and CDR2 FQGNSA. As DNA, the CDR3 is TGTGCCAGCAGCTTAGATAAGGGGACTTGGACCTACGAGCAGTACTTC. Translating gives CASSLDKGTWTYEQYF.

V gene TRBV5-6 combines with J gene TRBJ2-5, with 7 bases matching TRBD2. This CDR3 is 16 amino acids long. V dropped 0 bases and J dropped 5; count of bases not matched to a gene: 10. Germline assignment: CDR1 SGHDT and CDR2 YYEEEE. The CDR3 sequence is CASSLAGRGSGETQYF. The CDR3 DNA sequence: TGTGCCAGCAGCTTGGCAGGTCGGGGTAGCGGGGAGACCCAGTACTTC.

This clonotype showed up just a few times. The J gene is TRBJ2-1, the V gene TRBV18; tentative D call: TRBD1 (6 bases). Germline V lookup: CDR1 KGHSH, CDR2 LQKENI. Trimming removed 5 bases from V and 9 bases from J, with 8 bases in between. This CDR3 region has 11 residues. This chain's CDR3 is CASSRGSEQFF. For the CDR3, the DNA is TGTGCCAGCTCAAGGGGGTCTGAGCAGTTCTTC.

The chain joins TRBV7-9 to TRBJ2-7, with D possibly TRBD2 on 6 matching bases. Germline V lookup: CDR1 SEHNR, CDR2 FQNEAQ (reference sequence). CDR3 size: 15 residues. The ends were cut back, 5 bases at V and 3 bases at J, with 17 bases in the middle. The CDR3 spells CASSRLASDDYEQYF. In nucleotides, the CDR3 is TGTGCCAGCAGCCGGCTAGCGAGCGATGACTACGAGCAGTACTTC.

Only a few counts were recorded for this clonotype. As DNA, the CDR3 is TGTGCCAGCAGCAGGGGGCAGGGTAGGCGCCAACCAGATTACAATGAGCAGTTCTTC. It yields the protein CASSRGQGRRQPDYNEQFF. This chain joins TRBV11-2 and TRBJ2-1, with 7 bases aligning to TRBD1. Losses at the gene ends were 5 bases for V and 4 bases for J; bases not matched to a gene: 20. Germline CDR1 and CDR2: SGHAT and FQNNGV. The CDR3 is 19 amino acids.

V and J are TRBV6-1 and TRBJ1-1, with a tentative D call TRBD1 (6 bases). Between the trimmed V and J ends, which lost 6 bases and 0 bases, there was a span of 11 bases. Germline lookup yields CDR1 MNHNS and CDR2 SASEGT. This CDR3 spans 14 amino acids. The CDR3 nucleotides are TGTGCCAGCAGAAAGACAGGTTTGAACACTGAAGCTTTCTTT. Protein: CASRKTGLNTEAFF.

The chain combines TRBV10-3 with TRBJ2-7; 9 bases fit TRBD2. V gave up 8 bases and J gave up 3 bases; unmatched junction bases: 2. CDR1 and CDR2 from the germline V gene are ENHRY and SYGVKD. The CDR3 contains 12 residues. The CDR3 loop reads CAIHSGSYEQYF. The CDR3 DNA reads TGTGCCATCCATAGCGGGAGCTACGAGCAGTACTTC.

In this sample, this clonotype turned up many times. The chain links TRBV29-1 to TRBJ2-1; D is possibly TRBD1 (5 bases). With 8 bases removed from V and 8 bases from J, the gap between germline ends came to 16 bases. CDR1 SQVTM and CDR2 ANQGSEA come from the germline V gene. This CDR3 has 12 amino acids. The CDR3 region has the DNA TGCAGCTCCAGAGCAGGGCCCCATGAGCAGTTCTTC. Protein product: CSSRAGPHEQFF.

This rearrangement joins TRBV6-1 to TRBJ1-1; a weak D match, TRBD1 (6 bases). The ends were cut back, 6 bases at V and 5 bases at J, with 22 bases in the middle. In germline, CDR1 is MNHNS, CDR2 SASEGT. This CDR3 comprises 16 residues. CDR3 in amino acids: CASRPTDSFKGTEAFF. CDR3 DNA sequence: TGTGCCAGCAGGCCTACGGACAGTTTTAAAGGGACTGAAGCTTTCTTT.

In its sample, this clonotype was seen a few times. The genes are TRBV21-1 and TRBJ2-1; TRBD1, as called in the table, went unchecked against the DNA. TRBV21-1 is described as a pseudogene. There are 16 residues in the CDR3. CDR3 sequence (DNA): TGTGCCAGCAGCAAGAACCGGGACAGGAGTAAAAATGAGCAGTTCTTC. Protein sequence: CASSKNRDRSKNEQFF.

This clonotype showed up just a few times. The J gene is TRBJ2-5, the V gene TRBV6-5; TRBD1 might be the D (6 bases). This CDR3 has 17 amino acids. V was shortened by 0 bases and J by 5 bases, with 19 bases between the two germline ends. Germline CDR1 is MNHEY and CDR2 is SVGAGI. CDR3 sequence: CASSYSNGQTKGETQYF. The CDR3 DNA reads TGTGCCAGCAGTTACTCGAATGGACAGACAAAGGGGGAGACCCAGTACTTC.

This clonotype was counted ten times or more. J is TRBJ2-1 and V is TRBV7-9, with 10 bases identical to TRBD1. The CDR3 runs to 16 residues. Germline V gene data show CDR1 as SEHNR and CDR2 as FQNEAQ (reference sequence). Trimming cost V 1 base and J 5 bases; bases outside gene matches: 5. CDR3 sequence: CASSLGGTGAHNEQFF. In DNA form, the CDR3 reads TGTGCCAGCAGCTTAGGGGGGACAGGGGCTCACAATGAGCAGTTCTTC.

In its sample, this clonotype was seen many times. The rearrangement joins TRBV12-3 or TRBV12-4 to TRBJ2-5; 9 nucleotides agree with TRBD2. J lost 4 bases, V lost 5 bases, and 11 bases had no gene match. The CDR3 is made up of 16 amino acids. The CDR3 DNA reads as TGTGCCAGCAGTCCGAGACCGGGACTAGCAGGAGAGACCCAGTACTTC. Protein sequence: CASSPRPGLAGETQYF.

This clonotype was seen ten or more times. This chain connects TRBV12-3 or TRBV12-4 to TRBJ2-7; 9 nucleotides agree with TRBD2. The CDR3 spans 15 residues. Germline trimming cut 3 bases from V and 0 bases from J; bases unmatched to any gene: 3. The CDR3 DNA follows: TGTGCCAGCAGTTTCGCTAGCGGGGCCTCCTACGAGCAGTACTTC. Its protein product is CASSFASGASYEQYF.

This clonotype came up a few times. The CDR3, as DNA: TGTGCCATCAGTGAAGTCCCGAACACTGAAGCTTTCTTT. This encodes CAISEVPNTEAFF. This sequence joins TRBV10-3 and TRBJ1-1; D remains ambiguous. V dropped 3 bases and J dropped 1 base, with 6 bases sitting between them. Germline assignment: CDR1 ENHRY and CDR2 SYGVKD. The CDR3 sequence is 13 residues long.

This clonotype was recorded many times. The chain joins TRBV28 to TRBJ2-7, with no clear D. V lost 8 bases to trimming and J lost 4 bases, with 18 bases between them. Germline CDR1 MDHEN, CDR2 SYDVKM. This CDR3 spans 14 amino acids. CDR3 sequence: CASVASGPQYEQYF. As DNA, the CDR3 is TGTGCCAGCGTGGCCTCAGGTCCCCAGTACGAGCAGTACTTC.

V gene TRBV20-1 combines with J gene TRBJ2-3; D is possibly TRBD2 (5 bases). The CDR3 has 13 residues. Trimming took off 6 bases at V and 2 bases at J, with 12 bases between the two ends. CDR1 is DFQATT, CDR2 SNEGSKA, per germline (reference sequence). CDR3: CSATTGITDTQYF. The CDR3 nucleotides are TGCAGTGCAACGACCGGGATCACAGATACGCAGTATTTT.

This clonotype was seen many times. The chain combines TRBV4-3 with TRBJ2-7; D is perhaps TRBD2 (6 bases). CDR1 and CDR2 from the germline V gene are LGHNA and YSLEER. CDR3 size: 15 residues. V gave up 0 bases and J gave up 0 bases, with 9 bases separating them. Here the CDR3 DNA reads TGCGCCAGCAGCCAAGAACGACTAGGCTCCTACGAGCAGTACTTC. Protein product: CASSQERLGSYEQYF.

This clonotype was detected many times. The V gene is TRBV4-3, the J gene TRBJ2-1; D uncertain. The V gene's germline CDR1 is LGHNA and CDR2 YSLEER. V was clipped by 0 bases and J by 2 bases, with 14 bases between them. This CDR3 region has 17 residues. Here the CDR3 DNA reads TGCGCCAGCAGCCAAGAACCCCATCCCAGCCCCTACAATGAGCAGTTCTTC. Translated, it gives CASSQEPHPSPYNEQFF.

The chain uses TRBV5-1 and TRBJ2-7; D gene ambiguous. The CDR3 is 15 amino acids. The germline V and J ends were trimmed by 0 bases and 5 bases, with 15 bases remaining between them. The germline V gene has CDR1 SGHRS and CDR2 YFSETQ. The DNA for the CDR3 is TGCGCCAGCAGCTTGGTGATTGTCGGCCCCGACGAGCAGTACTTC. Translation gives CASSLVIVGPDEQYF. Variable domain in full (rest from reference TRBV5-1 and TRBJ2-7): KAGVTQTPRYLIKTRGQQVTLSCSPISGHRSVSWYQQTPGQGLQFLFEYFSETQRNKGNFPGRFSGRQFSNSRSEMNVSTLELGDSALYLCASSLVIVGPDEQYFGPGTRLTVT.

This clonotype has a count of ten or more. The chain combines TRBV4-1 with TRBJ2-7; 9 bases line up with TRBD2. CDR1 and CDR2 (germline): MGHRA, YSYEKL. The ends lost 5 bases at V and 1 base at J; junction bases unmatched: 9. There are 16 residues in the CDR3. The DNA for the CDR3 is TGCGCCAGCAGCAACCTCCTAGCGGGGAAGTCCTACGAGCAGTACTTC. It translates to CASSNLLAGKSYEQYF.

The chain joins TRBV24-1 to TRBJ2-7; TRBD1 aligns across 9 bases. With 4 bases clipped from V and 3 bases from J, the junction kept 6 bases outside the gene matches. Germline values: CDR1 KGHDR, CDR2 SFDVKD. The CDR3 consists of 15 residues. The CDR3 loop is CATSDRGQGNYEQYF. CDR3 sequence (DNA): TGTGCCACCAGTGACCGCGGACAGGGGAACTACGAGCAGTACTTC.

The table lists this clonotype with a few counts. J is TRBJ2-1 and V is TRBV7-2, with 8 nucleotides matching TRBD2. This CDR3 contains 15 residues. The germline V gene has CDR1 SGHTA and CDR2 FQGNSA. V lost 2 bases and J lost 5; bases outside the gene matches: 5. CDR3 nucleotide sequence: TGTGCCAGCAGCTTACGGGGGGGGGCCGACAATGAGCAGTTCTTC. Residues: CASSLRGGADNEQFF.

This rearrangement joins TRBV11-2 to TRBJ2-3, with D tentatively TRBD1 (5 bases). CDR1 and CDR2 (germline): SGHAT, FQNNGV. The CDR3 is 17 amino acids. Trimming pared 3 bases from V and 4 bases from J, leaving 20 bases between. CDR3 in DNA: TGTGCCAGCAGCTTCCCGCAGGTCGGACAAACCTCAGATACGCAGTATTTT. Translating gives CASSFPQVGQTSDTQYF.

The rearrangement links TRBV7-8 to TRBJ1-5; no firm D call. The CDR3 totals 16 residues. Germline V CDR1 and CDR2: SGHVS, FQNEAQ. V shed 7 bases and J shed 1 base, with 17 bases lying between them. Here the CDR3 reads CASTRSGLGSNQPQHF. The CDR3 bases are TGTGCCAGCACAAGGTCGGGTCTGGGCAGCAATCAGCCCCAGCATTTT.